A single sample gave rise to the 7 T cell receptor beta chains below, sequenced in a study of tumor-infiltrating lymphocytes in primary liver carcinoma. A primer matching the constant region was used to make TCR beta cDNA from 500 to 600 ng of total RNA. Investigators got TCR beta libraries out of three nested multiplex PCR rounds, done with slightly modified ARM-PCR. With TRBV1-TRBV30 forward primers and a C-beta reverse primer, the first two PCR rounds were run for about 10 cycles each. MiXCR, run by TCRdb on the multiplex PCR reads, gives a single entry per CDR3 protein. The sample holds about 180,000 distinct CDR3 sequences, about 60% seen once. In addition to blood RNA drawn from unsorted whole blood, germline DNA was extracted. Specimen: peripheral blood. These receptors all stem from a man aged 35 to 55 with primary liver carcinoma and hepatitis B virus infection.

As DNA, the CDR3 is TGTGCCAGCCGCAGTATTGGAGGCGAGACCCAGTACTTC. Translating gives CASRSIGGETQYF. The chain couples TRBV11-1 to TRBJ2-5; tentative D call: TRBD2 (5 bases). Germline-derived CDR1 and CDR2 are SGHAT and FQDESV (reference sequence). Trimming pared 8 bases from V and 5 bases from J, leaving 15 bases between. This CDR3 is built from 13 residues. Full variable domain (remainder filled in from reference TRBV11-1 and TRBJ2-5): EAEVAQSPRYKITEKSQAVAFWCDPISGHATLYWYRQILGQGPELLVQFQDESVVDDSQLPKDRFSAERLKGVDSTLKIQPAELGDSAMYLCASRSIGGETQYFGPGTRLLVL.

A remark on this clonotype: A read error may be the cause here, since a much bigger clone is one base away. Because the CDR3 is missing its conserved closing phenylalanine or tryptophan, this is likely a read error. The chain is built from TRBV29-1 and TRBJ2-5, with D perhaps assigned TRBD1 or TRBD2 (5 bases each). V dropped 7 bases and J dropped 2 bases, with 8 bases sitting between them. Looked up from germline, CDR1 is SQVTM and CDR2 is ANQGSEA. This CDR3 is built from 11 residues. This chain's CDR3 is CSGGNQETQYY. The CDR3 DNA is TGCAGCGGGGGGAATCAAGAGACCCAGTACTAC.

The chain links TRBV11-3 to TRBJ1-1; D may be TRBD1 (5 bases). The V gene lost 11 bases and the J gene lost 4 bases, with 20 bases spanning the gap. Germline CDR1 SGHNT, CDR2 YENEEA. The CDR3 is made up of 14 amino acids. CDR3 in amino acids: CAGNPDGGGTEAFF. The CDR3 DNA reads TGTGCCGGCAACCCCGATGGGGGTGGCACTGAAGCTTTCTTT. Supplemented by reference TRBV11-3 and TRBJ1-1, the full variable domain reads EAGVVQSPRYKIIEKKQPVAFWCNPISGHNTLYWYLQNLGQGPELLIRYENEEAVDDSQLPKDRFSAERLKGVDSTLKIQPAELGDSAVYLCAGNPDGGGTEAFFGQGTRLTVV.

This clonotype was seen only a few times. The rearrangement joins TRBV28 to TRBJ1-5, with D tentatively TRBD1 (6 bases). V was trimmed by 4 bases and J by 7 bases, leaving 11 bases between them. Germline CDR1 and CDR2: MDHEN and SYDVKM. The CDR3 is 13 residues long. In DNA form, the CDR3 reads TGTGCCAGCAGTTCTCGGGGGGGCCAGCCCCAGCATTTT. Protein: CASSSRGGQPQHF.

This rearrangement joins TRBV11-2 to TRBJ2-7; D tentatively fits TRBD1 or TRBD2 (5 bases each). Trimming left V 4 bases short and J 3 bases short, with 13 bases between. Germline V lookup: CDR1 SGHAT, CDR2 FQNNGV. The CDR3 has 14 residues. CDR3 loop: CASSSSGSGYEQYF. The CDR3 DNA sequence: TGTGCCAGCAGCTCGTCAGGGAGTGGCTACGAGCAGTACTTC. Filled out from reference TRBV11-2 and TRBJ2-7, the complete variable domain reads EAGVAQSPRYKIIEKRQSVAFWCNPISGHATLYWYQQILGQGPKLLIQFQNNGVVDDSQLPKDRFSAERLKGVDSTLKIQPAKLEDSAVYLCASSSSGSGYEQYFGPGTRLTVT.

The rearrangement links TRBV6-5 to TRBJ1-1; no reliable D call. V dropped 8 bases and J dropped 4 bases, with 14 bases sitting between them. The CDR3 extends over 13 amino acids. Germline values: CDR1 MNHEY, CDR2 SVGAGI. The CDR3 DNA follows: TGTGCCAGCTCAAAAGGGCTGGGCACTGAAGCTTTCTTT. Translating it yields CASSKGLGTEAFF.

There are a few counts of this clonotype. The chain recombines TRBV29-1 with TRBJ1-2, with 9 nucleotides matching TRBD1. CDR1 is SQVTM and CDR2 is ANQGSEA in the germline V gene. CDR3 length equals 17 residues. After removal of 6 bases from V and 4 bases from J, the junction contained 18 bases not matched to a gene. The CDR3 bases are TGCAGCGTAGAGGCCCGGGACAGGGACCATGTTGGCTATGGCTACACCTTC. Protein sequence: CSVEARDRDHVGYGYTF.